The 28 T cell receptor beta chains in this list originate from one sample, sequenced in a study of blood T cell repertoires in COVID-19. Method: immunoSEQ multiplex PCR; TCRdb's copy keeps in-frame clones and lacks some. The profile shows 150,000 to 200,000 clones, around 83% of them singletons. Sequencing was done on a sample of peripheral blood. These receptors all come from a human donor in a cohort sampled during active COVID-19.

This clone was seen only once. As DNA, the CDR3 is TGTGCCAGTAGTATCTCCGTCTCGAGCTCCTACAATGAGCAGTTCTTC. It yields the protein CASSISVSSSYNEQFF. The genes are TRBV19 and TRBJ2-1; D is unclear. Deletions cut 3 bases from V and 0 bases from J, with 12 bases between. This CDR3 spans 16 amino acids. CDR1 LNHDA and CDR2 SQIVND come from the germline V gene (reference sequence).

V gene TRBV19 combines with J gene TRBJ1-5; possibly TRBD1 for D (5 bases). Trimming removed 6 bases at V and 2 bases at J, with 14 bases between. The germline V gene encodes CDR1 LNHDA and CDR2 SQIVND (reference sequence). The CDR3 covers 15 residues. The DNA of the CDR3 is TGTGCCAGTAGCCAACAGGCCTCCGGCAATCAGCCCCAGCATTTT. Its translation is CASSQQASGNQPQHF.

The J gene is TRBJ2-3, the V gene TRBV10-3; D unresolved. The CDR3 loop spans 14 amino acids. Germline CDR1 ENHRY, CDR2 SYGVKD. Trimming pared 2 bases from V and 0 bases from J, leaving 6 bases between. CDR3 sequence (DNA): TGTGCCATCAGTGAGGGCGGAAGCACAGATACGCAGTATTTT. Its protein product is CAISEGGSTDTQYF.

The table lists this clone with a few counts. The chain is built from TRBV4-1 and TRBJ1-1; a weak D match, TRBD1 (5 bases). Trimming stripped 4 bases from V and 6 bases from J, with 21 bases between. CDR1 is MGHRA and CDR2 is YSYEKL in the germline V gene. This CDR3 contains 16 residues. The CDR3 sequence: CASSLGSLAGNSEAFF. The CDR3 DNA follows: TGCGCCAGCAGCCTTGGTTCGTTGGCAGGGAATTCTGAAGCTTTCTTT.

The chain recombines TRBV6-2 or TRBV6-3 with TRBJ2-6; D might be TRBD1 (6 bases). Looked up from germline, CDR1 is MNHEY and CDR2 is SVGEGT. Between the trimmed V and J ends, which lost 2 bases and 0 bases, there was a span of 8 bases. The CDR3 contains 16 residues. The CDR3 coding sequence is TGTGCCAGCAGTTACGCACAGGGCTCTGGGGCCAACGTCCTGACTTTC. Amino acid sequence: CASSYAQGSGANVLTF.

The rearrangement uses TRBV6-2 or TRBV6-3 and TRBJ2-5; 12 positions match TRBD2. Trimming cost V 2 bases and J 2 bases; bases outside gene matches: 0. The CDR3 has 15 amino acids. In germline, CDR1 is MNHEY, CDR2 SVGEGT. The CDR3 reads CASSYLAGGQETQYF. In DNA form, the CDR3 reads TGTGCCAGCAGTTACCTAGCGGGGGGGCAAGAGACCCAGTACTTC.

The gene calls are TRBV20-1 and TRBJ1-1, with a weak D call TRBD1 (6 bases). Per germline, CDR1 DFQATT and CDR2 SNEGSKA (reference sequence). CDR3 length: 8 residues. CDR3 sequence (DNA): TGCAGGTTAGGGGGAGCTTTCTTT. Its protein product is CRLGGAFF.

The sample holds a few counts of this clone. The chain uses TRBV4-3 and TRBJ1-2; TRBD1 matches 7 bases. The CDR3 has 15 residues. Per germline, CDR1 LGHNA and CDR2 YSLEER. The V and J ends lost 3 bases and 4 bases, in that order; junction bases with no gene match: 8. CDR3 DNA sequence: TGCGCCAGCAGCCATCCCACAGGGGCCGGCTATGGCTACACCTTC. It specifies CASSHPTGAGYGYTF.

This chain uses TRBV12-3 or TRBV12-4 with TRBJ2-7; unclear D gene. Trimming took off 3 bases at V and 6 bases at J, with 9 bases between the two ends. The CDR3 sequence is 12 residues long. The CDR3 DNA sequence: TGTGCCAGCAGTTTGCCCCTAGGCGAGCAGTACTTC. Translation: CASSLPLGEQYF.

This clone appeared a few times. The V gene is TRBV5-1, the J gene TRBJ2-7, with a weak D call TRBD1 (6 bases). V was shortened by 0 bases and J by 0 bases, with 10 bases between the two germline ends. From germline, CDR1 is SGHRS and CDR2 YFSETQ. This CDR3 is 15 amino acids long. The CDR3 here is CASSLVPGASYEQYF. In DNA form, the CDR3 reads TGCGCCAGCAGCTTGGTACCAGGGGCCTCCTACGAGCAGTACTTC. Complete variable domain (other parts from reference TRBV5-1 and TRBJ2-7): KAGVTQTPRYLIKTRGQQVTLSCSPISGHRSVSWYQQTPGQGLQFLFEYFSETQRNKGNFPGRFSGRQFSNSRSEMNVSTLELGDSALYLCASSLVPGASYEQYFGPGTRLTVT.

The chain carries TRBV19 and TRBJ2-7; 9 nucleotides agree with TRBD2. Germline V gives CDR1 LNHDA, CDR2 SQIVND (reference sequence). CDR3 length: 14 residues. V lost 3 bases to trimming and J lost 6 bases; unmatched junction nucleotides: 6. The CDR3 DNA sequence: TGTGCCAGTAGTATTCTTAGCGGGAGATCCGAGCAGTACTTC. Amino acid sequence: CASSILSGRSEQYF.

The J gene is TRBJ1-3, the V gene TRBV7-2, with a possible D match to TRBD1 (6 bases). Trimming stripped 2 bases from V and 1 base from J, with 6 bases between. The CDR3 spans 14 residues. Germline V gives CDR1 SGHTA, CDR2 FQGNSA. For the CDR3, the DNA is TGTGCCAGCAGCTTAACAGGGTCTGGAAACACCATATATTTT. It codes for CASSLTGSGNTIYF.

The chain joins TRBV11-3 to TRBJ2-3, with a tentative D call TRBD2 (7 bases). This CDR3 is built from 15 residues. V was pared by 0 bases and J by 7 bases, with 14 bases between. Germline-derived CDR1 and CDR2 are SGHNT and YENEEA. CDR3 sequence reads: CASSLEGGPRNTQYF. The CDR3 DNA reads as TGTGCCAGCAGCTTAGAGGGGGGGCCGAGGAATACGCAGTATTTT. Full variable domain (rest looked up from reference TRBV11-3 and TRBJ2-3): EAGVVQSPRYKIIEKKQPVAFWCNPISGHNTLYWYLQNLGQGPELLIRYENEEAVDDSQLPKDRFSAERLKGVDSTLKIQPAELGDSAVYLCASSLEGGPRNTQYFGPGTRLTVL.

The chain links TRBV7-9 to TRBJ1-1, with D maybe TRBD1 (6 bases). In germline, CDR1 is SEHNR, CDR2 FQNEAQ (reference sequence). V was cut by 5 bases and J by 4 bases, with 14 bases left in between. CDR3 length: 14 residues. The CDR3 sequence: CASSLRQVSTEAFF. The CDR3 bases are TGTGCCAGCAGCCTCCGACAGGTGTCCACTGAAGCTTTCTTT.

The chain couples TRBV3-1 (or the pseudogene TRBV3-2) to TRBJ1-1; the D gene is possibly TRBD1 (6 bases). V lost 2 bases, J lost 0 bases, and 13 bases lay in between. Germline values: CDR1 LGHDT, CDR2 YNNKEL (reference sequence). This CDR3 has 16 amino acids. In DNA, the CDR3 is TGTGCCAGCAGCCAATTAGCGGGGGGCCTGAACACTGAAGCTTTCTTT. Translation: CASSQLAGGLNTEAFF.

The J gene is TRBJ1-1, the V gene TRBV25-1; D is unresolved. The CDR3 has 14 residues. Germline lookup yields CDR1 MGHDK and CDR2 SYGVNS. V gave up 6 bases and J gave up 1 base, with 12 bases separating them. This chain's CDR3 is CASSAPIENTEAFF. Written as DNA, the CDR3 is TGTGCCAGCAGCGCTCCCATAGAGAACACTGAAGCTTTCTTT.

By its share, this clone is large. This same CDR3 is encoded by further DNA sequences in the sample. In nucleotides, the CDR3 is TGTGCCAGCAGTTACCGCGGACAGGGCACCTACGAGCAGTACTTC. Protein product: CASSYRGQGTYEQYF. The J gene is TRBJ2-7, the V gene TRBV6-5; TRBD1 matches 8 bases. The germline V gene encodes CDR1 MNHEY and CDR2 SVGAGI. The V segment lost 2 bases and the J segment 2 bases; nucleotides outside the gene matches: 5. The CDR3 extends over 15 amino acids.

J is TRBJ2-7 and V is TRBV4-3, with D unresolved. This CDR3 comprises 15 residues. V lost 0 bases to trimming and J lost 0 bases, with 9 bases between them. Looked up from germline, CDR1 is LGHNA and CDR2 is YSLEER. CDR3 amino acids: CASSQDSSSSYEQYF. The CDR3 region has the DNA TGCGCCAGCAGCCAAGACTCCTCCAGCTCCTACGAGCAGTACTTC.

This chain uses TRBV2 with TRBJ2-4; TRBD1 matches 8 bases. Germline V gene sequence: CDR1 SNHLY, CDR2 FYNNEI. Unmatched junction bases numbered 12, after V lost 6 bases and J lost 8 bases. This CDR3 spans 15 amino acids. CDR3 sequence: CASRDRVGRFYIQYF. CDR3 bases: TGTGCCAGCAGGGACAGGGTGGGTAGGTTTTACATTCAGTACTTC. Combining the CDR3 with reference TRBV2 and TRBJ2-4 gives the whole variable domain EPEVTQTPSHQVTQMGQEVILRCVPISNHLYFYWYRQILGQKVEFLVSFYNNEISEKSEIFDDQFSVERPDGSNFTLKIRSTKLEDSAMYFCASRDRVGRFYIQYFGAGTRLSVL.

The CDR3 protein is CASSGGGAGGETQYF. In nucleotides, the CDR3 is TGTGCCAGCAGTGGGGGAGGAGCGGGAGGAGAGACCCAGTACTTC. The chain couples TRBV2 to TRBJ2-5; 9 bases are a match to TRBD2. Germline values: CDR1 SNHLY, CDR2 FYNNEI. Trimming removed 4 bases from V and 4 bases from J; junction bases left unmatched: 7. CDR3 length: 15 residues.

The genes are TRBV6-2 or TRBV6-3 and TRBJ1-2, with D perhaps matching TRBD1 (6 bases). The CDR3 has 14 residues. From germline, CDR1 is MNHEY and CDR2 SVGEGT. V dropped 0 bases and J dropped 4 bases, with 9 bases sitting between them. The CDR3 loop reads CASSYSQGTYGYTF. The DNA of the CDR3 is TGTGCCAGCAGTTACTCTCAGGGGACCTATGGCTACACCTTC.

The rearrangement joins TRBV6-1 to TRBJ1-2; D gene ambiguous. The CDR3 has 14 amino acids. From germline, CDR1 is MNHNS and CDR2 SASEGT. Trimming left V 0 bases short and J 8 bases short, with 13 bases between. CDR3 in amino acids: CASSEAGGGWGYTF. The CDR3 DNA sequence: TGTGCCAGCAGTGAAGCAGGAGGAGGGTGGGGCTACACCTTC.

The gene calls are TRBV7-9 and TRBJ2-7, with 10 bases aligning to TRBD2. The CDR3 consists of 15 residues. With 0 bases clipped from V and 7 bases from J, the junction kept 6 bases outside the gene matches. In germline, CDR1 is SEHNR, CDR2 FQNEAQ (reference sequence). The chain's CDR3 is CASSLALAGVGEQYF. The CDR3 region has the DNA TGTGCCAGCAGCTTAGCCCTAGCGGGAGTAGGGGAGCAGTACTTC.

The rearrangement uses TRBV5-6 and TRBJ2-7, with 8 bases matching TRBD1. Germline trimming cut 4 bases from V and 4 bases from J; bases unmatched to any gene: 19. This CDR3 spans 18 amino acids. Germline values: CDR1 SGHDT, CDR2 YYEEEE. Here the CDR3 reads CASSMGKFGDRGLYEQYF. In nucleotides, the CDR3 is TGTGCCAGCAGCATGGGGAAATTCGGTGACAGGGGCCTTTACGAGCAGTACTTC. Full variable domain (outside the CDR3, taken from reference TRBV5-6 and TRBJ2-7): DAGVTQSPTHLIKTRGQQVTLRCSPKSGHDTVSWYQQALGQGPQFIFQYYEEEERQRGNFPDRFSGHQFPNYSSELNVNALLLGDSALYLCASSMGKFGDRGLYEQYFGPGTRLTVT.

The genes are TRBV9 and TRBJ1-3, with TRBD1 as a possible D gene (5 bases). From germline, CDR1 is SGDLS and CDR2 YYNGEE. This CDR3 region has 16 residues. The germline V and J ends were trimmed by 0 bases and 0 bases, with 10 bases remaining between them. The chain's CDR3 is CASSVVDRASGNTIYF. CDR3 DNA sequence: TGTGCCAGCAGCGTAGTCGACAGAGCCTCTGGAAACACCATATATTTT.

There are a few counts of this clone. The chain combines TRBV24-1 with TRBJ1-2; 7 positions match TRBD1. V lost 5 bases to trimming and J lost 4 bases; unmatched junction nucleotides: 6. There are 14 residues in the CDR3. In germline, CDR1 is KGHDR, CDR2 SFDVKD. This CDR3 is CATSAEDRAYGYTF. The DNA of the CDR3 is TGTGCCACCAGTGCCGAAGACAGGGCCTATGGCTACACCTTC.

This CDR3 is CASSRRGGNEKLFF. In DNA, the CDR3 is TGCGCCAGCAGCCGTCGGGGGGGTAATGAAAAACTGTTTTTT. The V gene is TRBV5-1, the J gene TRBJ1-4; D perhaps matches TRBD1 (5 bases). CDR3 length: 14 amino acids. V lost 4 bases and J 4 bases, leaving 11 bases between the germline ends. CDR1 and CDR2 from the germline V gene are SGHRS and YFSETQ.

The chain links TRBV28 to TRBJ2-3, with 10 bases lining up with TRBD2. The CDR3 contains 14 residues. Unmatched junction bases numbered 2, after V lost 8 bases and J lost 0 bases. In germline, CDR1 is MDHEN, CDR2 SYDVKM. The CDR3 region has the DNA TGTGCCAGCCAGACTAGCGGGAGCACAGATACGCAGTATTTT. Protein: CASQTSGSTDTQYF.